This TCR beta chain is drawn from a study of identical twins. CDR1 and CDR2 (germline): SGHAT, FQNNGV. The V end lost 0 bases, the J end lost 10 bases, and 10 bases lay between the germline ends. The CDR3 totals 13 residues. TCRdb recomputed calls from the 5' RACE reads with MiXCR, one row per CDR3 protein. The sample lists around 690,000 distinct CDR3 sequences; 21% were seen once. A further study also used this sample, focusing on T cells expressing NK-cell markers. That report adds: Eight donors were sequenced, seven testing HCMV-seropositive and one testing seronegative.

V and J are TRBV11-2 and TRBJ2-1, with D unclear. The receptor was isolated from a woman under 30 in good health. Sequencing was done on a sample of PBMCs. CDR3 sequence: CASSLEVGSEQFF. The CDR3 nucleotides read TGTGCCAGCAGCTTAGAGGTAGGATCCGAGCAGTTCTTC.